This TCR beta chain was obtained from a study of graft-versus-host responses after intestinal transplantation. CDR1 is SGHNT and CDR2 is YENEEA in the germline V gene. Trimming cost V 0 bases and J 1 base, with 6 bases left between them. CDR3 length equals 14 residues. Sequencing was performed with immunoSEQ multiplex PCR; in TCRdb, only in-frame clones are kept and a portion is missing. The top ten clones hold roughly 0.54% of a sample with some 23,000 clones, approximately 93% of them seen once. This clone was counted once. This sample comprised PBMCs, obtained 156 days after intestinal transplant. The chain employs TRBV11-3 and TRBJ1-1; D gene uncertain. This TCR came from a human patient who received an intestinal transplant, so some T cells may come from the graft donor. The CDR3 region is CASSLEGRNTEAFF. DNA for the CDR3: TGTGCCAGCAGCTTAGAGGGGAGGAACACTGAAGCTTTCTTT. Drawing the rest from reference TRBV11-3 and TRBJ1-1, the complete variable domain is EAGVVQSPRYKIIEKKQPVAFWCNPISGHNTLYWYLQNLGQGPELLIRYENEEAVDDSQLPKDRFSAERLKGVDSTLKIQPAELGDSAVYLCASSLEGRNTEAFFGQGTRLTVV.